This T cell receptor (beta chain) was recorded in a study of cytomegalovirus exposure and HLA in healthy donors. Study results and limitations: Indistinguishable V segments, including TRBV6-2 and TRBV6-3, were excluded. Cytomegalovirus association was assigned to more than 150 TCR beta chains.

In the case of this clone: The antigen is not known.

The PCR employed 60 Vbeta primers together with 13 Jbeta primers. Produced via immunoSEQ multiplex PCR; TCRdb's table is partial and in-frame only. This table has 60,000 to 70,000 clones, 68% appearing once. Germline V CDR1 and CDR2: SGHTA, FQGNSA. V lost 1 base, J lost 7 bases, and 11 bases lay in between. This CDR3 is built from 15 residues. The chain couples TRBV7-2 to TRBJ1-6; D gene ambiguous. Sequenced input: PBMCs. This receptor was obtained from a man between 35 and 55 years old in good health and CMV-seropositive. The CDR3 sequence: CASSLDSGRNSPLHF. In DNA form, the CDR3 reads TGTGCCAGCAGCTTAGATTCCGGTAGAAATTCACCCCTCCACTTT.